The 20 T cell receptor beta chains below come from one sample, sequenced in a study of tumor and adjacent non-tumor tissue in lung cancer. A modified ARM-PCR protocol with three rounds of nested PCR amplified TCRbeta. MiXCR, run by TCRdb on the multiplex PCR reads, gives a single entry per CDR3 protein. Here the sample spans 90,000 to 100,000 distinct CDR3 sequences, 80% being singletons. This sample's RNA came from whole unsorted tissue. More than 3 cm separated this lung sample from the edge of the tumor. Specimen: distant non-tumor lung tissue. These receptors were taken from a man aged 55-75 years with small cell lung cancer.

In its sample, this clonotype ranks as medium-sized. The V gene is TRBV11-3, the J gene TRBJ2-2, with a possible D match to TRBD1 (6 bases). V gave up 0 bases and J gave up 3 bases, with 11 bases separating them. Germline loops: CDR1 SGHNT, CDR2 YENEEA. This CDR3 has 16 residues. CDR3 nucleotides: TGTGCCAGCAGCTTAGACTACAGGGTGGACACCGGGGAGCTGTTTTTT. Translated: CASSLDYRVDTGELFF. Full variable domain (outside the CDR3, taken from reference TRBV11-3 and TRBJ2-2): EAGVVQSPRYKIIEKKQPVAFWCNPISGHNTLYWYLQNLGQGPELLIRYENEEAVDDSQLPKDRFSAERLKGVDSTLKIQPAELGDSAVYLCASSLDYRVDTGELFFGEGSRLTVL.

Concerning this clonotype itself: One end of the junction is discordant with germline, which a read error may explain. This sequence joins TRBV4-2 and TRBJ1-1, with D possibly being TRBD1 (5 bases). This CDR3 has 13 amino acids. Germline assignment: CDR1 LGHNA and CDR2 YNFKEQ. The CDR3 region is CASGQGDAAEACF. In DNA form, the CDR3 reads TGTGCCAGCGGCCAAGGGGACGCGGCTGAAGCTTGCTTT.

This sequence joins TRBV12-3 or TRBV12-4 and TRBJ2-1; D possibly corresponds to TRBD2 (6 bases). Near its end, the DNA agrees better with TRBJ2-7, so the J call may be wrong. CDR3 length equals 15 residues. This chain's CDR3 is CASSLISGLYNEQYF. The CDR3 DNA sequence: TGTGCCAGCAGTCTCATTAGCGGCCTTTACAATGAGCAGTACTTC.

As concerns this clonotype: The CDR3 does not end in the conserved phenylalanine or tryptophan, so this is likely a read error. The chain links TRBV5-6 to TRBJ2-7; D uncertain. The germline V and J ends were trimmed by 4 bases and 2 bases, with 13 bases remaining between them. The CDR3 consists of 14 residues. Germline V gene lookup returns CDR1 SGHDT and CDR2 YYEEEE. CDR3: CASSPRIGAYEQYL. CDR3 nucleotide sequence: TGTGCCAGCAGCCCAAGGATTGGTGCCTACGAGCAGTACCTC.

The rearrangement links TRBV6-5 to TRBJ2-5; TRBD2 is a possible D gene (5 bases). The CDR3 sequence is 16 residues long. The germline V gene encodes CDR1 MNHEY and CDR2 SVGAGI. Trimming took 4 bases from V and 7 from J, leaving 22 bases between them. The CDR3 DNA reads TGTGCCAGCAGTTCTCACCGCGGACTGGAGGAGTGGACCCAGTACTTC. Its translation is CASSSHRGLEEWTQYF.

There are a few counts of this clonotype. The junction shows a germline mismatch at one end, possibly a read error. This sequence joins TRBV4-1 and TRBJ2-7, with a weak D call TRBD1 (5 bases). Per the germline V gene, CDR1 is MGHRA and CDR2 is YSYEKL. This CDR3 spans 13 amino acids. Here the CDR3 DNA reads TGTGCCGGCAGTTTCGACAGACTCTACGAGCAGTATTTC. It codes for CAGSFDRLYEQYF.

This clonotype was seen repeatedly, ten times or more. The chain is built from TRBV20-1 and TRBJ1-1, with D perhaps TRBD1 (6 bases). The V end lost 3 bases, the J end lost 1 base, and 12 bases lay between the germline ends. Germline values: CDR1 DFQATT, CDR2 SNEGSKA (reference sequence). The CDR3 length is 14 residues. The CDR3, as DNA: TGCAGTGCTAGGCGGGGACAACGGAACACTGAAGCTTTCTTT. This encodes CSARRGQRNTEAFF.

DNA for the CDR3: TGTGCCAGCACTCCTTCTGACTATGGCTACACCTTC. Translated, it gives CASTPSDYGYTF. This rearrangement joins TRBV28 to TRBJ1-2; no firm D call. The CDR3 runs to 12 residues. Looked up from germline, CDR1 is MDHEN and CDR2 is SYDVKM. V was shortened by 7 bases and J by 3 bases, with 9 bases between the two germline ends.

At least ten counts were recorded for this clonotype. The rearrangement uses TRBV20-1 and TRBJ2-2; possibly TRBD2 for D (6 bases). Germline CDR1 and CDR2: DFQATT and SNEGSKA (reference sequence). The CDR3 covers 15 residues. Trimming took 5 bases from V and 3 from J, leaving 16 bases between them. The CDR3 DNA is TGCAGTGCTGCTCGCGGGGACTCCGACACCGGGGAGCTGTTTTTT. Translation gives CSAARGDSDTGELFF.

This clonotype was seen repeatedly, ten times or more. The rearrangement joins TRBV12-3 or TRBV12-4 to TRBJ1-3; no clear D. Trimming pared 6 bases from V and 1 base from J, leaving 13 bases between. The CDR3 sequence is 15 residues long. In DNA form, the CDR3 reads TGTGCCAGCAGAAAACTGGAGAGTTCTGGAAACACCATATATTTT. Amino acid sequence: CASRKLESSGNTIYF.

V is TRBV29-1 and J is TRBJ2-1; 11 positions agree with TRBD2. The CDR3 consists of 13 residues. Losses at the gene ends were 7 bases for V and 10 bases for J; bases not matched to a gene: 9. The germline gives CDR1 SQVTM, CDR2 ANQGSEA. The CDR3 loop is CSALGLAALEQFF. DNA of the CDR3: TGCAGCGCACTGGGACTAGCGGCACTAGAGCAGTTCTTC.

As concerns this clonotype: The junction does not match germline at one end; this may be a read error. V is TRBV10-2 and J is TRBJ2-3; D unresolved. The germline gives CDR1 WSHSY, CDR2 SAAADI. This CDR3 contains 14 residues. CDR3 coding DNA: TGCGCCAGCAGCGACACTCGAGGTACAGATATGCAGTATTTT. Translated: CASSDTRGTDMQYF.

Concerning this clonotype: One end of the junction varies from germline; a read error may be responsible. The CDR3 coding sequence is TGTGCCAGCGGCTTAGCCATAGCGGGAGGGGACGAGCAGTATTTC. Translation: CASGLAIAGGDEQYF. The V and J genes are TRBV11-3 and TRBJ2-7, with 11 nucleotides matching TRBD2. This CDR3 has 15 residues. Germline CDR1 SGHNT, CDR2 YENEEA.

A word on this clonotype: Sequence at one end of the junction differs from germline and may be a read error. The chain has TRBV24-1 and TRBJ2-2; D possibly corresponds to TRBD1 (6 bases). The V gene's germline CDR1 is KGHDR and CDR2 SFDVKD. The CDR3 contains 15 residues. The CDR3 bases are TGTGGCACCAGTGATTCGACAGGACCAACCGGGGACCTGTTCTTT. The encoded protein is CGTSDSTGPTGDLFF.

In its sample, this clonotype was seen once. Germline and junction disagree at one end, which may indicate a read error. V is TRBV6-6 and J is TRBJ2-7; D gene uncertain. CDR1 and CDR2 from the germline V gene are MNHNY and SVGAGI (reference sequence). This CDR3 comprises 14 residues. The CDR3 protein is CPSSYTRTVYEQYF. The CDR3 nucleotides read TGTCCCAGCAGTTACACCAGAACCGTTTACGAGCAGTACTTC.

This chain links TRBV5-4 with TRBJ2-7; 8 nucleotides align to TRBD2. The germline V gene has CDR1 SGHNT and CDR2 YYREEE (reference sequence). The trim removed 5 bases at V and 9 bases at J, leaving 13 bases unmatched. The CDR3 is 14 amino acids. DNA of the CDR3: TGTGCCAGCAGTCGCAGGACTAGCTATCTCGGGCAGTACGTC. Its translation: CASSRRTSYLGQYV.

This clonotype was seen once. This may be a read error, as it is one base from a much larger clone. This rearrangement joins TRBV20-1 to TRBJ2-1; the D is unclear. Trimming pared 7 bases from V and 5 bases from J, leaving 9 bases between. The germline CDR1 and CDR2 sequences are DFQATT and SNEGSKA (reference sequence). The CDR3 contains 11 residues. This CDR3 reads CSVSRNNEQFF. In DNA, the CDR3 is TGCAGTGTTAGTAGGAACAATGAGCAGTTCTTC.

This clonotype was recorded once. A read error may produce the germline difference seen at one junction end. The chain has TRBV11-1 and TRBJ2-2; TRBD2 is a possible D gene (6 bases). This CDR3 contains 16 residues. In germline, CDR1 is SGHAT, CDR2 FQDESV (reference sequence). The CDR3 DNA follows: TGTGCCAGCAGCTTAACCGCGGAAGTGGTCATCGGGGGGCTGTTTTTT. It encodes CASSLTAEVVIGGLFF.

Relative to its sample, this clonotype is medium-sized (0.01 to 0.1%). This sequence joins TRBV6-2 or TRBV6-3 and TRBJ1-2; possible D gene TRBD1, 6 bases. The V gene lost 0 bases and the J gene lost 6 bases, with 14 bases spanning the gap. Germline V CDR1 and CDR2: MNHEY, SVGEGT. The CDR3 has 15 residues. The CDR3 protein is CASSYSWQGLDGYTF. The CDR3 coding sequence is TGTGCCAGCAGTTACTCGTGGCAGGGGCTGGATGGCTACACCTTC.

To note about this clonotype: A much larger clone lies one base from this, so it may be a read error. The chain joins TRBV13 to TRBJ2-3, with D perhaps matching TRBD2 (6 bases). Germline lookup yields CDR1 PRHDT and CDR2 FYEKMQ (reference sequence). There are 14 residues in the CDR3. DNA for the CDR3: TGTGCCAACAGCTCAACGGGGGGCACAGATACGCAGTATTTT. This sequence encodes CANSSTGGTDTQYF.